A single sample is the source of the 12 T cell receptor beta chains below, sequenced in a study of cytomegalovirus exposure and HLA in healthy donors. Researchers ran the PCR with 60 Vbeta and 13 Jbeta primers. Profiling relied on immunoSEQ multiplex PCR, and the TCRdb table lists in-frame clones only, not all of them. Among around 58,000 clones, 55% to 75% were seen once, and the ten largest hold 30% to 40%. The material sequenced was PBMCs. These receptors came from a middle-aged man in good health and CMV-seropositive.

The V gene is TRBV27, the J gene TRBJ2-7; D may be TRBD1 (6 bases). Germline CDR1 and CDR2: MNHEY and SMNVEV (reference sequence). The CDR3 has 14 residues. Trimming took 2 bases from V and 5 from J, leaving 13 bases between them. In nucleotides, the CDR3 is TGTGCCAGCAGTTTACAACAGGGTGCCCACGAGCAGTACTTC. Residues: CASSLQQGAHEQYF.

This clone was picked up a small number of times. The sample has other DNA sequences that encode this CDR3 too. V and J are TRBV9 and TRBJ2-1; a weak D match, TRBD1 (5 bases). Germline loops: CDR1 SGDLS, CDR2 YYNGEE. This CDR3 is 13 amino acids long. The V and J ends lost 0 bases and 6 bases respectively, with 7 bases between them. CDR3: CASSVGQINEQFF. In DNA form, the CDR3 reads TGTGCCAGCAGCGTAGGACAGATCAATGAGCAGTTCTTC.

The chain joins TRBV27 to TRBJ1-2, with no clear D. Trimming cost V 6 bases and J 2 bases, with 16 bases left between them. The CDR3 covers 15 residues. Germline CDR1 reads MNHEY; CDR2 reads SMNVEV (reference sequence). CDR3 amino acids: CASSPFWTENYGYTF. In DNA form, the CDR3 reads TGTGCCAGCAGCCCATTCTGGACTGAAAACTATGGCTACACCTTC.

V gene TRBV30 combines with J gene TRBJ1-6, with no clear D. Trimming removed 0 bases at V and 3 bases at J, with 6 bases between. CDR3 length: 14 residues. Germline CDR1 is GTSNPN and CDR2 is SVGIG (reference sequence). The CDR3 region has the DNA TGTGCCTGGAGTGTACGGGGCTATAATTCACCCCTCCACTTT. Residues: CAWSVRGYNSPLHF. Using reference TRBV30 and TRBJ1-6 for the parts outside the CDR3, the full variable domain is SQTIHQWPATLVQPVGSPLSLECTVEGTSNPNLYWYRQAAGRGLQLLFYSVGIGQISSEVPQNLSASRPQDRQFILSSKKLLLSDSGFYLCAWSVRGYNSPLHFGNGTRLTVT.

The chain recombines TRBV4-1 with TRBJ2-2, with 15 bases identical to TRBD2. The CDR3 runs to 18 residues. Germline CDR1 and CDR2: MGHRA and YSYEKL. V dropped 6 bases and J dropped 1; count of bases not matched to a gene: 6. The chain's CDR3 is CASRRTSGGELNTGELFF. The CDR3 DNA sequence: TGCGCCAGCAGAAGGACTAGCGGGGGGGAATTGAACACCGGGGAGCTGTTTTTT.

The chain combines TRBV10-3 with TRBJ2-3, with TRBD2 identical over 7 bases. Germline values: CDR1 ENHRY, CDR2 SYGVKD. CDR3 size: 15 residues. Unmatched junction bases numbered 4, after V lost 4 bases and J lost 0 bases. The CDR3 protein is CAISGLASSTDTQYF. The CDR3 nucleotides are TGTGCCATCAGTGGACTAGCCTCTAGCACAGATACGCAGTATTTT.

This rearrangement joins TRBV30 to TRBJ2-1; D perhaps matches TRBD1 (6 bases). Deletions cut 1 base from V and 6 bases from J, with 19 bases between. The CDR3 spans 16 residues. Germline loops: CDR1 GTSNPN, CDR2 SVGIG (reference sequence). As DNA, the CDR3 is TGTGCCTGGAGTGGGGGGCTACAAGTTCAAGGCAATGAGCAGTTCTTC. This translates into CAWSGGLQVQGNEQFF.

This chain uses TRBV19 with TRBJ1-2; possible D gene TRBD1, 5 bases. Germline assignment: CDR1 LNHDA and CDR2 SQIVND (reference sequence). V shed 3 bases and J shed 5 bases, with 13 bases lying between them. There are 14 residues in the CDR3. CDR3 coding DNA: TGTGCCAGTAGTATTCCAGGGCAGGGTTATGGCTACACCTTC. Protein product: CASSIPGQGYGYTF.

The CDR3 bases are TGCGCCAGCAGCCTCAGACAGGGAAAGGGGGTTACTGAAGCTTTCTTT. This codes for CASSLRQGKGVTEAFF. This chain uses TRBV5-1 with TRBJ1-1, with TRBD1 identical over 7 bases. V shed 4 bases, J shed 5 bases, and the junction held 14 bases outside the gene matches. Per germline, CDR1 SGHRS and CDR2 YFSETQ. This CDR3 comprises 16 residues.

The V gene is TRBV13, the J gene TRBJ1-1, with D possibly being TRBD1 (5 bases). Trimming removed 4 bases at V and 4 bases at J, with 16 bases between. Germline-derived CDR1 and CDR2 are PRHDT and FYEKMQ (reference sequence). The length of the CDR3 is 15 residues. The CDR3 nucleotides read TGTGCCAGCAGCTCCATGGGGGGTTGGGGCACTGAAGCTTTCTTT. This translates into CASSSMGGWGTEAFF. Full variable domain (outside the CDR3, taken from reference TRBV13 and TRBJ1-1): AAGVIQSPRHLIKEKRETATLKCYPIPRHDTVYWYQQGPGQDPQFLISFYEKMQSDKGSIPDRFSAQQFSDYHSELNMSSLELGDSALYFCASSSMGGWGTEAFFGQGTRLTVV.

CDR3 bases: TGTGCCAGCAGCCTGCGTGGACAGGGGGCCTATGGCTACACCTTC. Amino acids: CASSLRGQGAYGYTF. This sequence joins TRBV13 and TRBJ1-2; the match to TRBD1 covers 11 bases. The CDR3 extends over 15 amino acids. V gave up 5 bases and J gave up 4 bases; unmatched junction bases: 6. Per germline, CDR1 PRHDT and CDR2 FYEKMQ (reference sequence).

The V gene is TRBV7-8, the J gene TRBJ2-1, with a possible D match to TRBD2 (6 bases). The ends were cut back, 2 bases at V and 9 bases at J, with 17 bases in the middle. In germline, CDR1 is SGHVS, CDR2 FQNEAQ. The CDR3 is made up of 15 amino acids. The CDR3 reads CASSLLEGGAGEQFF. CDR3 DNA: TGTGCCAGCAGCTTATTGGAGGGTGGGGCAGGTGAGCAGTTCTTC.